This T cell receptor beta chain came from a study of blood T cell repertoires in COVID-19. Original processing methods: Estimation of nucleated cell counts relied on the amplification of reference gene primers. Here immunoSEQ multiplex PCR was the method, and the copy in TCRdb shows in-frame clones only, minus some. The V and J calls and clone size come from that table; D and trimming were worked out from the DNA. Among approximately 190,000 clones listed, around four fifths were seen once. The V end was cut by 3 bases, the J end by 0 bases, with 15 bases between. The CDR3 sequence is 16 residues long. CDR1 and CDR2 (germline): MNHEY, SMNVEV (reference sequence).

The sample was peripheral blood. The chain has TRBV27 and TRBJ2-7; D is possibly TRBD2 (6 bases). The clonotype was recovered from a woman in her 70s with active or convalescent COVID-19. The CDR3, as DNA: TGTGCCAGCAGTTTCTTTGGCGGGGCTAGCTCCTACGAGCAGTACTTC. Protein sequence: CASSFFGGASSYEQYF.